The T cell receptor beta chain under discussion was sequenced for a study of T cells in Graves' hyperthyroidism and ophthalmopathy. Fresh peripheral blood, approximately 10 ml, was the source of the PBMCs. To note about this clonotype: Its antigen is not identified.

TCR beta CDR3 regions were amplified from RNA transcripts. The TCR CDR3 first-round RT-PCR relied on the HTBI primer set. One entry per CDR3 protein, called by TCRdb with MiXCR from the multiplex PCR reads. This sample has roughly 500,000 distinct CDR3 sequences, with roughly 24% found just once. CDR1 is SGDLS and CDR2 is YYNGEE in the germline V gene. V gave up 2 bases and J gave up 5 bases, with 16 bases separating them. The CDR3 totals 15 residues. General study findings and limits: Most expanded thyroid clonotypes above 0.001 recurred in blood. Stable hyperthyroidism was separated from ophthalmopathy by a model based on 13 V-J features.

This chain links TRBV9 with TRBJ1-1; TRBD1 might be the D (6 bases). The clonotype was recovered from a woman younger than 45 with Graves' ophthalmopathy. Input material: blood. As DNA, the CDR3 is TGTGCCAGCAGCGTTACGCCGGGGGCTTGGACTGAAGCTTTCTTT. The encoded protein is CASSVTPGAWTEAFF.